This T cell receptor beta chain was documented in a study of T cell changes during pregnancy in multiple sclerosis. TCRdb's table, derived via immunoSEQ multiplex PCR, lists solely in-frame clones and lacks some. The table lists approximately 30,000 clones, around 93% of them singletons. This CDR3 contains 14 residues. Germline loops: CDR1 MNHEY, CDR2 SVGAGI. V lost 8 bases and J lost 5; bases outside the gene matches: 12. The sequence was obtained from a female donor with multiple sclerosis, enrolled in a pregnancy study. The V gene is TRBV6-5, the J gene TRBJ2-7; TRBD1 matches at 7 bases. Specimen: CD4+ T cells from peripheral blood mononuclear cells, collected after pregnancy. CDR3 region: CASSKEQGYHEQYF. CDR3 in DNA: TGTGCCAGCTCTAAAGAACAGGGGTACCACGAGCAGTACTTC.